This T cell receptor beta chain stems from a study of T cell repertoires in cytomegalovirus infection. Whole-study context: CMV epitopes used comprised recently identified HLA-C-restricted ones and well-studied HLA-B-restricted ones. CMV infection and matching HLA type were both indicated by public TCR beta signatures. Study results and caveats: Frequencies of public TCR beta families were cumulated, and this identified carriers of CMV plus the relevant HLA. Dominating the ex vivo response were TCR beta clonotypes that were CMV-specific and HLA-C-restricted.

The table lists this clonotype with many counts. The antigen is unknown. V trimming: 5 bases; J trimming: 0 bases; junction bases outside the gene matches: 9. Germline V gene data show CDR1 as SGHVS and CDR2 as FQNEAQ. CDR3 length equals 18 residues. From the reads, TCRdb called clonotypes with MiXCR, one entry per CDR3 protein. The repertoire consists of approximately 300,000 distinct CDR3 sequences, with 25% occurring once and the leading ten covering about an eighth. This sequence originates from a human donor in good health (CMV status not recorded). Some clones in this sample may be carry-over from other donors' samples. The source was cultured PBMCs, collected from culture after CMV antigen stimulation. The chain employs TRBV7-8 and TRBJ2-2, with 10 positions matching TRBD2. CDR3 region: CASSQRGAGGPNTGELFF. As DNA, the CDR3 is TGTGCCAGCAGCCAACGCGGAGCGGGAGGGCCGAACACCGGGGAGCTGTTTTTT.